The clone carrying this T cell receptor beta chain was found once. V shed 4 bases, J shed 3 bases, and the junction held 6 bases outside the gene matches. The CDR3 extends over 15 amino acids. Per the germline V gene, CDR1 is SNHLY and CDR2 is FYNNEI. The data were obtained in a study of blood T cell repertoires in COVID-19. Study in general: PBMCs, B-cell-depleted T cells, or T cells provided the cDNA or gDNA that made up the material.

Under the authors' procedure: Reference gene primer amplification gave estimated nucleated cell counts. The protocol was immunoSEQ multiplex PCR, while the TCRdb copy is restricted to in-frame clones and leaves out a portion. V and J calls and clone size come straight from that table; D and trimming were deduced from the DNA. The top ten hold around 3.5% of the sample, which has roughly 190,000 clones, just under 90% seen once. The TCR sequence derives from a man between 18 and 29 years old with active or convalescent COVID-19. V and J are TRBV2 and TRBJ2-7, with 10 bases aligning to TRBD2. The source material was peripheral blood. The CDR3 DNA follows: TGTGCCAGCAGTGTGGCAGGGACTAGCGACTACGAGCAGTACTTC. It encodes CASSVAGTSDYEQYF.